This T cell receptor beta chain is from a study of T-cell memory formation after mild COVID-19. Study overall: TCR clusters largely stayed donor specific.

CDR1 and CDR2 (germline): SGHTA, FQGNSA. Trimming removed 1 base from V and 3 bases from J, with 6 bases in between. CDR3 length: 13 amino acids. This clonotype appeared a few times. Its antigen is not identified. Findings and limits, study-wide: Cross-reactive memory apparently joined, as some responding clones appeared in pre-infection memory. Clones that contracted from day 15 to 85 were balanced CD4/CD8, while later expanders leaned CD4+.

The authors produced TCR alpha and TCR beta cDNA libraries with sample barcodes and UMIs by 5'RACE using constant-segment primers. TCRdb re-analysed the 5' RACE reads in MiXCR, keeping a single row per CDR3 protein. Here the sample spans around 250,000 distinct CDR3 sequences, under 20% being singletons. The chain has TRBV7-2 and TRBJ1-2; D unresolved. This TCR was sampled from a man aged 18 to 30 who had mild COVID-19 (a few samples of this study predate the infection). Cell type and time point are not known. Material: PBMCs or a T cell subset sorted from them (not recorded which). The DNA of the CDR3 is TGTGCCAGCAGCTTAGGTTTTGACTATGGCTACACCTTC. The encoded protein is CASSLGFDYGYTF.